What follows are 23 T cell receptor beta chains derived from one specimen sequenced in a study of metastatic and nonmetastatic thyroid tumors. Thyroid surgery was preceded by no treatment in any patient. TCRdb reanalyzed the PCR reads via MiXCR. The sample includes 75,000 to 95,000 clones, roughly 13% of them seen just once. Sample: blood. The source is a female donor with papillary thyroid cancer or a benign thyroid nodule (not recorded which). Some clones in this sample may be carry-over from other donors' samples.

Note on this clone: A junction end diverges from the germline sequence, so it may reflect a read error. The chain joins TRBV5-1 to TRBJ1-2, with D possibly TRBD1 on 6 matching bases. There are 15 residues in the CDR3. From germline, CDR1 is SGHRS and CDR2 YFSETQ. The CDR3 nucleotides read TGCGCCAGCAGCTTTGCCCCAGGGGCGTTGTATGTCTACACCTTC. It is translated as CASSFAPGALYVYTF.

This clone was found many times. The rearrangement uses TRBV30 and TRBJ2-1; TRBD2 matches 11 bases. Germline CDR1 and CDR2: GTSNPN and SVGIG (reference sequence). V lost 0 bases, J lost 8 bases, and 6 bases stayed unmatched. The CDR3 runs to 15 residues. CDR3 coding DNA: TGTGCCTGGAGTGTAGTAATAGCGGGAGGGGATGAGCAGTTCTTC. Protein sequence: CAWSVVIAGGDEQFF.

This clone was seen repeatedly, ten times or more. This chain joins TRBV12-3 or TRBV12-4 and TRBJ2-1, with TRBD1 identical over 7 bases. The CDR3 is 15 residues long. J gave up 7 bases and V 6 bases, and 12 bases lay outside the gene matches. CDR3: CASSHPNRGSNEQFF. The CDR3 nucleotides read TGTGCCAGCAGCCACCCTAACAGGGGATCTAATGAGCAGTTCTTC.

This clone was picked up many times. This sequence joins TRBV10-3 and TRBJ1-5; weak D call: TRBD1 (6 bases). Trimming removed 5 bases at V and 1 base at J, with 18 bases between. Germline V gene sequence: CDR1 ENHRY, CDR2 SYGVKD. This CDR3 is built from 17 residues. The CDR3 DNA sequence: TGTGCCATCAGTCCAGAGTTGGGGGGGGCGAGCAATCAGCCCCAGCATTTT. Its translation: CAISPELGGASNQPQHF.

This clone was counted many times. The chain combines TRBV9 with TRBJ2-2, with 9 bases identical to TRBD2. The V gene's germline CDR1 is SGDLS and CDR2 YYNGEE. With 6 bases clipped from V and 2 bases from J, the junction kept 8 bases outside the gene matches. The CDR3 totals 16 residues. The CDR3 sequence: CASTTMTSGNTGELFF. CDR3 sequence (DNA): TGTGCCAGCACTACTATGACTAGCGGAAACACCGGGGAGCTGTTTTTT.

This clone was counted many times. The chain is built from TRBV30 and TRBJ2-7; perhaps TRBD1 as D (6 bases). The CDR3 is 13 residues long. Per germline, CDR1 GTSNPN and CDR2 SVGIG (reference sequence). The V and J ends lost 5 bases and 1 base respectively, with 12 bases between them. The CDR3 loop reads CAWATGLSYEQYF. The CDR3 bases are TGTGCCTGGGCTACAGGGTTATCCTACGAGCAGTACTTC.

The V and J genes are TRBV7-8 and TRBJ2-7, with D tentatively TRBD1 (5 bases). V was pared by 5 bases and J by 3 bases, with 14 bases between. Germline assignment: CDR1 SGHVS and CDR2 FQNEAQ. CDR3 size: 14 residues. In DNA form, the CDR3 reads TGTGCCAGCAGCCCCTACAGGATGAACTACGAGCAGTACTTC. It specifies CASSPYRMNYEQYF.

This rearrangement joins TRBV6-2 or TRBV6-3 to TRBJ2-1; D unclear. Germline V gives CDR1 MNHEY, CDR2 SVGEGT. Trimming left V 2 bases short and J 15 bases short, with 14 bases between. The CDR3 covers 12 residues. As DNA, the CDR3 is TGTGCCAGCAGTTACGGCTCCCTTCATTTGTTCTTC. Translation: CASSYGSLHLFF.

Many counts were recorded for this clone. The chain recombines TRBV27 with TRBJ2-1; a possible D gene is TRBD1 (6 bases). Germline values: CDR1 MNHEY, CDR2 SMNVEV (reference sequence). The CDR3 covers 16 residues. Between the trimmed V and J ends, which lost 2 bases and 0 bases, there was a span of 11 bases. CDR3 DNA: TGTGCCAGCAGTTTACTGGGGGCGACCTCCTACAATGAGCAGTTCTTC. Translation gives CASSLLGATSYNEQFF.

This clone was picked up many times. The gene calls are TRBV15 and TRBJ2-1; D may be TRBD1 or TRBD2 (7 bases each). This CDR3 has 16 amino acids. The V end was cut by 4 bases, the J end by 8 bases, with 21 bases between. Germline values: CDR1 LNHNV, CDR2 YYDKDF (reference sequence). The CDR3 region has the DNA TGTGCCACCAGCAATCCCCTCAGGGGGGGGGATCATGAGCAGTTCTTC. It encodes CATSNPLRGGDHEQFF.

For this clone: A much more abundant neighbour one base away suggests this may be a read error. Other DNA sequences within the sample encode an identical CDR3. This rearrangement joins TRBV11-1 to TRBJ2-3; 8 nucleotides line up with TRBD1. CDR1 is SGHAT and CDR2 is FQDESV in the germline V gene (reference sequence). The CDR3 sequence is 18 residues long. With V trimmed by 8 bases and J by 4 bases, 20 bases remained unmatched. The CDR3 DNA reads TGTGCCAGCGCCTCTGGACAGGGTCCCTTTTACGGGGCAGATACGCAGTATTTT. Its translation: CASASGQGPFYGADTQYF.

Of note for this clone: This may come from a read error, since a much larger clone is one base off. The V and J genes are TRBV29-1 and TRBJ1-2, with no clear D. Germline-derived CDR1 and CDR2 are SQVTM and ANQGSEA. The length of the CDR3 is 13 residues. Here the CDR3 DNA reads TGCAGCTTTGAGGTAAATGCTAACTATGGCTACACCTTC. Protein sequence: CSFEVNANYGYTF.

The V gene is TRBV20-1, the J gene TRBJ2-3; D perhaps matches TRBD2 (5 bases). CDR3 length: 13 residues. CDR1 is DFQATT and CDR2 is SNEGSKA in the germline V gene (reference sequence). V shed 5 bases and J shed 2 bases, with 11 bases lying between them. CDR3 DNA: TGCAGTGCTCCAAAGACTAACACAGATACGCAGTATTTT. Its protein is CSAPKTNTDTQYF.

This clone was recorded many times. The chain recombines TRBV4-1 with TRBJ2-3; TRBD2 matches at 9 bases. Germline CDR1 and CDR2: MGHRA and YSYEKL. V dropped 3 bases and J dropped 2; count of bases not matched to a gene: 6. The CDR3 consists of 16 residues. CDR3 region: CASSQAGGVNTDTQYF. CDR3 DNA sequence: TGCGCCAGCAGCCAGGCGGGGGGGGTGAACACAGATACGCAGTATTTT.

This clone was observed at least ten times. The chain has TRBV6-1 and TRBJ2-7, with TRBD1 matching over 8 bases. This CDR3 region has 12 residues. Germline V gene sequence: CDR1 MNHNS, CDR2 SASEGT. After removal of 9 bases from V and 6 bases from J, the junction contained 7 bases not matched to a gene. The CDR3 bases are TGTGCCAGTACCAGACAGGGGCCCGAGCAGTACTTC. As protein: CASTRQGPEQYF.

As to this clone: It may be a read error: a sequence one base away is much more abundant. The same CDR3 can be traced to other DNA sequences in this sample. The V call is TRBV6-1, the J call TRBJ1-1; weak D call: TRBD1 (6 bases). The CDR3 has 14 amino acids. Per germline, CDR1 MNHNS and CDR2 SASEGT. Trimming removed 6 bases at V and 4 bases at J, with 15 bases between. This CDR3 reads CASSQQGTVTEAFF. CDR3 nucleotide sequence: TGTGCCAGCAGCCAACAGGGTACGGTCACTGAAGCTTTCTTT.

In its sample, this clone was seen many times. The CDR3 loop is CASKVGNEKLFF. The CDR3 bases are TGTGCCAGTAAGGTTGGTAATGAAAAACTGTTTTTT. The V gene is TRBV19, the J gene TRBJ1-4; D gene ambiguous. V was cut by 7 bases and J by 4 bases, with 7 bases left in between. Germline V lookup: CDR1 LNHDA, CDR2 SQIVND (reference sequence). The CDR3 sequence is 12 residues long. Full variable domain (rest looked up from reference TRBV19 and TRBJ1-4): DGGITQSPKYLFRKEGQNVTLSCEQNLNHDAMYWYRQDPGQGLRLIYYSQIVNDFQKGDIAEGYSVSREKKESFPLTVTSAQKNPTAFYLCASKVGNEKLFFGSGTQLSVL.

This clone was counted at least ten times. The J gene is TRBJ1-1, the V gene TRBV2, with D hard to call. The length of the CDR3 is 13 residues. Trimming pared 3 bases from V and 3 bases from J, leaving 8 bases between. CDR1 and CDR2 (germline): SNHLY, FYNNEI. For the CDR3, the DNA is TGTGCCAGCAGTGACAGAGTTGACACTGAAGCTTTCTTT. This gives the protein CASSDRVDTEAFF.

This clone was seen many times. The chain combines TRBV7-9 with TRBJ2-5, with D possibly TRBD1 on 5 matching bases. The germline V and J ends were trimmed by 2 bases and 1 base, with 8 bases remaining between them. The CDR3 contains 14 residues. Germline CDR1 reads SEHNR; CDR2 reads FQNEAQ (reference sequence). CDR3 residues: CASSLRDSQETQYF. DNA for the CDR3: TGTGCCAGCAGCTTACGCGACAGCCAAGAGACCCAGTACTTC.

There are many counts of this clone. This rearrangement joins TRBV6-2 or TRBV6-3 to TRBJ2-1; 13 nucleotides line up with TRBD2. The V segment lost 2 bases and the J segment 2 bases; nucleotides outside the gene matches: 3. Per germline, CDR1 MNHEY and CDR2 SVGEGT. CDR3 size: 17 residues. CDR3 nucleotide sequence: TGTGCCAGCAGTTACCAACTAGCGGGAGGGACCTACAATGAGCAGTTCTTC. This translates into CASSYQLAGGTYNEQFF.

With respect to this clone: A read error may explain this, as a much larger clone is one base away. This chain uses TRBV20-1 with TRBJ2-4; 9 bases align to TRBD1. The germline gives CDR1 DFQATT, CDR2 SNEGSKA (reference sequence). The CDR3 sequence is 13 residues long. CDR3 nucleotides: TGCGGCACCCCGGGACAGGGTGGGAAAATTCAGTACTTC. This codes for CGTPGQGGKIQYF.

This clone was detected many times. The chain has TRBV12-3 or TRBV12-4 and TRBJ1-1, with 7 bases fitting TRBD1. This CDR3 spans 14 amino acids. Losses at the gene ends were 1 base for V and 5 bases for J; bases not matched to a gene: 4. The DNA of the CDR3 is TGTGCCAGCAGTTTAGTGGGACAGAGAACTGAAGCTTTCTTT. Translation: CASSLVGQRTEAFF.

This chain joins TRBV14 and TRBJ1-2, with unresolved D. CDR1 is SGHDN and CDR2 is FVKESK in the germline V gene. V lost 1 base and J 6 bases, leaving 15 bases between the germline ends. CDR3 length equals 15 residues. The DNA of the CDR3 is TGTGCCAGCAGCCAAGGGACTTTCTGGATTGATGGCTACACCTTC. It is translated as CASSQGTFWIDGYTF.